This TCR beta chain appears in the sequencing data of a study of blood T cell repertoires in COVID-19 (dated by TCRdb to about 2020). Regarding the complete study: The collaborator samples originated in the United States, Italy and Spain and spanned the acute and convalescent phases of COVID-19. Nearly every sample came with metadata listing a de-identified subject ID, COVID-19 status, age in years and sex. Where available, HLA class I and class II types were obtained from metadata supplied by the sample provider rather than from assay-based typing. The material from the prospective study consisted of cDNA or gDNA derived from T cells, B-cell-depleted T cells, or PBMCs. The repertoires were released in a freely available public database intended as a resource for research on the immune response to SARS-CoV-2. Subjects who had been exposed to COVID-19, were actively infected with it, or had recovered from it provided the deeply sampled blood TCRbeta repertoires that made up the dataset. The samples were drawn from two sources: the first 160 participants of the ongoing ImmuneRACE study, and over 950 subjects contributed by 6 global collaborators.

For this clone: It lacks a known antigen. No much larger clone exists at a distance of one base, and base qualities are not known.

The CDR3 sequence holds 11 residues, the cysteine and phenylalanine included. The read is trimmed to its CDR3 DNA, 33 bases read in frame from base 1. V sheds 3 bases and J sheds 7 bases, leaving 6 bases between their ends. The immunoSEQ Assay, a bias-controlled multiplex PCR, was used to amplify TCRbeta CDR3 regions from genomic DNA. Concerning the study's data processing: Nucleated cell counts per sample were estimated from amplification of reference gene primers within the assay. To quantify the absolute abundance of each unique TCRbeta CDR3 rearrangement, sequence reads were collapsed and filtered. For each sample, productive Simpson clonality was calculated as the square root of Simpson's diversity index across productive rearrangements. Not all clones reach the TCRdb copy of this immuneACCESS table, which keeps in-frame sequences only. Checked studies attribute under half of the gap to unresolved V genes and leave the rest unexplained. V and J calls and clone size follow that table, whereas D and trimming were derived from the DNA. Within this sample are about 250,000 clones, with about 88% of them counted one time only. The ten largest clones add up to 0.99% of the sample.

Here is what the overall study found, with its caveats: Clinical and demographic metadata were provided uncurated, with the amount varying by source and participant.

A second Seattle source provided samples from volunteer blood donors who had recovered from COVID-19. Collaborating institutions collected whole blood in K2EDTA tubes following their own protocols. For TCRbeta analysis, collaborators shipped samples in one of three forms: frozen whole blood, isolated PBMCs, or DNA extracted from either of those sample types. Input material: peripheral blood. The rearrangement combines TRBV12-3 or TRBV12-4 with TRBJ1-2, with the D gene too uncertain to name. The source is a woman in her forties who had recovered from COVID-19. This receptor has the CDR3 CASSFGAGYTF. The nucleotide sequence is TGTGCCAGCAGTTTCGGAGCTGGCTACACCTTC.